The 17 T cell receptor beta chains below all came from one sample that was sequenced in a study of blood T cell repertoires in COVID-19. Generated by immunoSEQ multiplex PCR, the TCRdb table keeps only in-frame clones and is missing some. Here the sample spans about 290,000 clones, about nine tenths being singletons. Sequencing was performed on PBMCs or T cells enriched from blood (not recorded which). Receptors originate from a woman between 35 and 50 years old who had recovered from COVID-19.

This sequence joins TRBV5-1 and TRBJ2-1; TRBD2 matches 8 bases. The germline gives CDR1 SGHRS, CDR2 YFSETQ. The CDR3 sequence is 16 residues long. V was clipped by 5 bases and J by 5 bases; unmatched bases: 12. CDR3 residues: CASRNAGTRGHNEQFF. CDR3 sequence (DNA): TGCGCCAGCAGAAACGCCGGGACTAGAGGTCACAATGAGCAGTTCTTC. The whole variable domain, filled in from reference TRBV5-1 and TRBJ2-1, reads KAGVTQTPRYLIKTRGQQVTLSCSPISGHRSVSWYQQTPGQGLQFLFEYFSETQRNKGNFPGRFSGRQFSNSRSEMNVSTLELGDSALYLCASRNAGTRGHNEQFFGPGTRLTVL.

V usage is TRBV5-1 and J usage is TRBJ2-1; 9 positions agree with TRBD2. The CDR3 sequence is 17 residues long. Germline assignment: CDR1 SGHRS and CDR2 YFSETQ. V trimming: 0 bases; J trimming: 7 bases; junction bases outside the gene matches: 11. The CDR3 nucleotides read TGCGCCAGCAGCTTGGGGGTCGCTAGCGGGGATTCAAATGAGCAGTTCTTC. It codes for CASSLGVASGDSNEQFF.

This clone was seen more than once but under ten times. This sequence joins TRBV21-1 and TRBJ1-3; no DNA check was done on the table's D call, TRBD1. TRBV21-1 is marked as a pseudogene. The CDR3 consists of 15 residues. The CDR3 reads CASSTQGARGNTIYF. The DNA for the CDR3 is TGTGCCAGCAGCACCCAGGGTGCGCGGGGAAACACCATATATTTT.

V gene TRBV6-2 or TRBV6-3 combines with J gene TRBJ2-1; D may be TRBD2 (6 bases). CDR3 size: 16 residues. Germline CDR1 MNHEY, CDR2 SVGEGT. V gave up 1 base and J gave up 6 bases, with 16 bases separating them. The CDR3 region is CASSYLMGGAFNEQFF. The CDR3, as DNA: TGTGCCAGCAGTTACTTAATGGGGGGAGCGTTCAATGAGCAGTTCTTC.

V and J are TRBV5-1 and TRBJ1-2; the D gene is possibly TRBD1 (5 bases). Germline V gene data show CDR1 as SGHRS and CDR2 as YFSETQ. V was cut by 9 bases and J by 0 bases, with 15 bases left in between. This CDR3 is 14 amino acids long. DNA of the CDR3: TGCGCCACCTCGTCGGGGGGAACTAACTATGGCTACACCTTC. This codes for CATSSGGTNYGYTF.

This sequence joins TRBV27 and TRBJ1-2; D is possibly TRBD1 (5 bases). V was cut by 4 bases and J by 6 bases, with 12 bases left in between. Germline-derived CDR1 and CDR2 are MNHEY and SMNVEV (reference sequence). There are 13 residues in the CDR3. The CDR3 is CASSWRGTDGYTF. CDR3 in DNA: TGTGCCAGCAGTTGGCGCGGGACGGATGGCTACACCTTC.

The chain employs TRBV5-1 and TRBJ2-5, with 10 bases that match TRBD2. J was trimmed by 4 bases and V by 2 bases; bases with no gene match: 5. The CDR3 has 15 residues. CDR1 SGHRS and CDR2 YFSETQ come from the germline V gene. In DNA, the CDR3 is TGCGCCAGCAGCTTAAGCGGGGGGGCCGGAGAGACCCAGTACTTC. It specifies CASSLSGGAGETQYF.

This clone was counted once. This chain connects TRBV5-5 to TRBJ2-3; 7 positions agree with TRBD1. J lost 1 base, V lost 6 bases, and 5 bases had no gene match. In germline, CDR1 is SGHKS, CDR2 YYEKEE (reference sequence). This CDR3 contains 14 residues. In DNA form, the CDR3 reads TGTGCCAGCATCCGGACAGGAGGCACAGATACGCAGTATTTT. It translates to CASIRTGGTDTQYF.

In its sample, this clone was seen a few times. The genes are TRBV7-2 and TRBJ1-2; 8 nucleotides match TRBD1. Germline CDR1 SGHTA, CDR2 FQGNSA. After removal of 5 bases from V and 4 bases from J, the junction contained 9 bases not matched to a gene. CDR3 length: 15 amino acids. The DNA for the CDR3 is TGTGCCAGCAGCCCGAATCAGGGGGCAGGCTATGGCTACACCTTC. Translation: CASSPNQGAGYGYTF. Full variable domain (remainder filled in from reference TRBV7-2 and TRBJ1-2): GAGVSQSPSNKVTEKGKDVELRCDPISGHTALYWYRQSLGQGLEFLIYFQGNSAPDKSGLPSDRFSAERTGGSVSTLTIQRTQQEDSAVYLCASSPNQGAGYGYTFGSGTRLTVV.

The gene calls are TRBV7-3 and TRBJ1-2; 8 bases are shared with TRBD1. Unmatched junction bases numbered 6, after V lost 5 bases and J lost 1 base. In germline, CDR1 is SGHTA, CDR2 FQGTGA. The CDR3 consists of 15 residues. In DNA, the CDR3 is TGTGCCAGCAGCCCCGGACAGGGAAATAACTATGGCTACACCTTC. Its translation is CASSPGQGNNYGYTF.

V gene TRBV2 combines with J gene TRBJ1-1; D call uncertain. There are 14 residues in the CDR3. V dropped 5 bases and J dropped 1 base, with 11 bases sitting between them. Germline V gene lookup returns CDR1 SNHLY and CDR2 FYNNEI. The CDR3: CASSPPAGNTEAFF. CDR3 DNA: TGTGCCAGCAGTCCTCCTGCGGGGAACACTGAAGCTTTCTTT. The whole variable domain, remainder taken from reference TRBV2 and TRBJ1-1, is EPEVTQTPSHQVTQMGQEVILRCVPISNHLYFYWYRQILGQKVEFLVSFYNNEISEKSEIFDDQFSVERPDGSNFTLKIRSTKLEDSAMYFCASSPPAGNTEAFFGQGTRLTVV.

The chain uses TRBV18 and TRBJ1-2; D gene unclear. Trimming removed 3 bases at V and 7 bases at J, with 6 bases between. This CDR3 comprises 11 residues. Germline CDR1 KGHSH, CDR2 LQKENI. CDR3 nucleotides: TGTGCCAGCTCACCTCAGTCTGGCTACACCTTC. Amino acid sequence: CASSPQSGYTF.

This clone was recorded once. The rearrangement uses TRBV5-1 and TRBJ2-5; 10 bases fit TRBD2. The germline gives CDR1 SGHRS, CDR2 YFSETQ. After removal of 4 bases from V and 4 bases from J, the junction contained 10 bases not matched to a gene. The CDR3 consists of 16 residues. CDR3 residues: CASSPQPWTSGETQYF. CDR3 DNA sequence: TGCGCCAGCAGCCCTCAACCCTGGACTAGCGGAGAGACCCAGTACTTC.

The genes are TRBV5-4 and TRBJ1-2; no clear D. Deletions cut 0 bases from V and 6 bases from J, with 9 bases between. The CDR3 is made up of 13 amino acids. Germline assignment: CDR1 SGHNT and CDR2 YYREEE (reference sequence). The CDR3 protein is CASSLGVADGYTF. In DNA, the CDR3 is TGTGCCAGCAGCTTGGGGGTAGCAGATGGCTACACCTTC.

The J gene is TRBJ2-6, the V gene TRBV6-5; weak D call: TRBD1 (5 bases). Germline CDR1 reads MNHEY; CDR2 reads SVGAGI. Trimming pared 0 bases from V and 4 bases from J, leaving 10 bases between. This CDR3 has 16 residues. In DNA, the CDR3 is TGTGCCAGCAGTTACTCGGGGCGACCAGGGGCCAACGTCCTGACTTTC. Its protein is CASSYSGRPGANVLTF.

The J gene is TRBJ2-7, the V gene TRBV6-2 or TRBV6-3, with 12 bases that match TRBD2. CDR1 MNHEY and CDR2 SVGEGT come from the germline V gene. V shed 4 bases, J shed 2 bases, and the junction held 3 bases outside the gene matches. The CDR3 runs 15 residues. In DNA, the CDR3 is TGTGCCAGCAGTTGGACTAGCGGGACGCCCTACGAGCAGTACTTC. Translated: CASSWTSGTPYEQYF.

The V and J genes are TRBV29-1 and TRBJ1-1; D not certain. V was shortened by 2 bases and J by 0 bases, with 7 bases between the two germline ends. The CDR3 has 13 residues. Germline CDR1 is SQVTM and CDR2 is ANQGSEA. The CDR3 loop is CSVEKRLNTEAFF. CDR3 bases: TGCAGCGTTGAAAAACGGTTGAACACTGAAGCTTTCTTT.